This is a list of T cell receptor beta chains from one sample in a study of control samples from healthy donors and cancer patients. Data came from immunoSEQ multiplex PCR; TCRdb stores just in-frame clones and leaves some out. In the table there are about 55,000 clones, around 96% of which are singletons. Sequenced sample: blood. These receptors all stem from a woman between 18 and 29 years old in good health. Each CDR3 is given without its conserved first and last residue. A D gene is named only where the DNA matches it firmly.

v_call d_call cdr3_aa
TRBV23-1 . ASGDPAAYGYT
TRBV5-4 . ASSFRQSWSTEAF
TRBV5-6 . ASSLEVGQITYEQY
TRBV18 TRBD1 ASSPASGQGYYEQY
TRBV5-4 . ASSLGLLTDTQY
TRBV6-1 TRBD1 ASSERTGVNYGYT
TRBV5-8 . ATRGGPANSPLH
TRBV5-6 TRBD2 ASSLAFSSGGVYNEQF
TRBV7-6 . ASSLSAEVETQY
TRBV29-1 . SVARTEVNEQF
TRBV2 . ASSGRGVDTQY
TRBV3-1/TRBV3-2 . ASSQAVLYSDMSNSPLH
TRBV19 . ASSRGGGPFQETQY
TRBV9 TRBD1 ASSVGQGMGYGYT
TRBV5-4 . ASSVFWDTEAF
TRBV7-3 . ASSLLLGGWSYEQY
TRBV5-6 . ASSLGSGNTIY
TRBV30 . AWSVRQNTEAF
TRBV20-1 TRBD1 SAQGAETQY
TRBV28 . ASSLRGGGRFL